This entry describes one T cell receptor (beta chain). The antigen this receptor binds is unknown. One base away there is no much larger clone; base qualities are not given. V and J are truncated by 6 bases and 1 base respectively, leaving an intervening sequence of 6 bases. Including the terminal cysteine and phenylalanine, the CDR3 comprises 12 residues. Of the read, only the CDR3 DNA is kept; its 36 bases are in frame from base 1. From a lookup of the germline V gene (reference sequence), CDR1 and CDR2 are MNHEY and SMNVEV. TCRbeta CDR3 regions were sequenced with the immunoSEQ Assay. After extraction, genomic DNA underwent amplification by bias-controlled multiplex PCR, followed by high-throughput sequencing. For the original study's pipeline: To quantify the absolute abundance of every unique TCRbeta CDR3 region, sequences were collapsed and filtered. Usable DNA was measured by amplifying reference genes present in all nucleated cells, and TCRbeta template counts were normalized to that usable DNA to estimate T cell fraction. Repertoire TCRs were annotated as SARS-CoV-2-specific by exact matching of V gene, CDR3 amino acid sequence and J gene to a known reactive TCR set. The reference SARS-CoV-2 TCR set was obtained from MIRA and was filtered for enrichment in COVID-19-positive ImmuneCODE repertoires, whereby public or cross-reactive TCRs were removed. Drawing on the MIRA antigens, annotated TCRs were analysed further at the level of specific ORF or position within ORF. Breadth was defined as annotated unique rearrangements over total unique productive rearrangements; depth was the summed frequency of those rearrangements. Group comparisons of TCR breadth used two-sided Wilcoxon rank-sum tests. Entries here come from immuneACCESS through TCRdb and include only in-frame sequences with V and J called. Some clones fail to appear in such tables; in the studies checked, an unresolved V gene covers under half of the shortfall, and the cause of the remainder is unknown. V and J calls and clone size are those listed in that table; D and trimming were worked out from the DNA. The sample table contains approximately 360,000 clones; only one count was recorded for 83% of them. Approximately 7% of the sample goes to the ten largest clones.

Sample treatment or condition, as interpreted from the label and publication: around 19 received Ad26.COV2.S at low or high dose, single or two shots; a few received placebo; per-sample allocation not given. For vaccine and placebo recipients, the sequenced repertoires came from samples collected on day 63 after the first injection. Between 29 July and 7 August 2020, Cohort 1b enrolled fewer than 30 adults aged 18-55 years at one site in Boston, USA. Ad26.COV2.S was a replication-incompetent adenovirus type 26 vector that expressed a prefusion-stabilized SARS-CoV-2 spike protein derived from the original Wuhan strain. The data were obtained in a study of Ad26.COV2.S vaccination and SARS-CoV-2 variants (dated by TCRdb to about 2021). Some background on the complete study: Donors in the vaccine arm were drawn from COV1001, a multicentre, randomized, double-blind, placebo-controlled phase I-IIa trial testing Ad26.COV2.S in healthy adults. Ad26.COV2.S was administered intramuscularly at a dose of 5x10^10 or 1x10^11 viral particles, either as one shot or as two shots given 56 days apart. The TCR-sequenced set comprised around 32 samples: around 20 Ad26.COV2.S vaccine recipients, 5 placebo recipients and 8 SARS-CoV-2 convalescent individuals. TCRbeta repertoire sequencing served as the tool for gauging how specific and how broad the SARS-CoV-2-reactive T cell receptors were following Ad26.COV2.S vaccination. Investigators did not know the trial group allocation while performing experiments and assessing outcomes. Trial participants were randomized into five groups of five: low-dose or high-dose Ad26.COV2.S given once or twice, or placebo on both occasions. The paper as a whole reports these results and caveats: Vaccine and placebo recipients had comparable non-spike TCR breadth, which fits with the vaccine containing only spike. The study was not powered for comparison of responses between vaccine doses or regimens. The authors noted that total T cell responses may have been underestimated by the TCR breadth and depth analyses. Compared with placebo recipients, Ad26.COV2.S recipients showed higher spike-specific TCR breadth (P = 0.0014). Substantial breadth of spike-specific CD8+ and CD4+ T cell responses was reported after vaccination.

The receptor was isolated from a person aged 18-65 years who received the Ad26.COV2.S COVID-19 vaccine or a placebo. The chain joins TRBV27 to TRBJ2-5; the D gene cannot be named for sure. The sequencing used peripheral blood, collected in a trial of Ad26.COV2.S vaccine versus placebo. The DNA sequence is TGTGCCAGCAGAGAGAGCCAAGAGACCCAGTACTTC. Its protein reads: CASRESQETQYF.